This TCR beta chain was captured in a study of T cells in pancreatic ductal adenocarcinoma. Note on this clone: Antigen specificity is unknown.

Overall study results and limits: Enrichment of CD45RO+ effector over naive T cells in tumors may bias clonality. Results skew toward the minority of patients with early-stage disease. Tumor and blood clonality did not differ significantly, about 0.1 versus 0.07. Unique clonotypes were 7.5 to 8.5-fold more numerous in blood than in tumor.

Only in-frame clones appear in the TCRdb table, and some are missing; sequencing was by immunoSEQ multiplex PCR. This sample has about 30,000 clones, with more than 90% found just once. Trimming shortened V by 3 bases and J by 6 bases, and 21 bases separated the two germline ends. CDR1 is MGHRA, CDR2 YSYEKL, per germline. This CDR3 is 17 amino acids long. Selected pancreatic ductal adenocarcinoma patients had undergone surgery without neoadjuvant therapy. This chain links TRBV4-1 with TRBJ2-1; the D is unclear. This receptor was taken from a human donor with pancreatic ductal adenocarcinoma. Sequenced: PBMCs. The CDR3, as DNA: TGCGCCAGCAGCCAGGATCCACCACTCCCCCCAGGCAATGAGCAGTTCTTC. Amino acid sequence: CASSQDPPLPPGNEQFF.